The rows below give T cell receptor beta chains drawn from one sample of a study of neurological immune-mediated disorders. TCRdb analysed the 5' RACE reads with MiXCR anew, one entry per CDR3 protein. Of around 65,000 distinct CDR3 sequences in the sample, around 5.1% were seen once. What was sequenced was PBMCs. The receptors come from a human donor with multiple sclerosis. The donor label of this sample is uncertain. The CDR3 runs from the conserved cysteine through the conserved F or W. A D gene is named only where the DNA matches it firmly. Size tells how often a clone was seen (once, few, many) or the class of an expanded clone, and some rows leave it out.

j_call: TRBJ2-1
v_call: TRBV7-2
d_call: -
clone_size: many
cdr3_nt: TGTGCCAGCAGCCTAACAGGGAGGGCTTACAATGAGCAGTTCTTC
cdr3_aa: CASSLTGRAYNEQFF

j_call: TRBJ1-5
v_call: TRBV20-1
d_call: TRBD1
clone_size: many
cdr3_nt: TGCAGTGCCGGGACAGGGTTTCAGCCCCAGCATTTT
cdr3_aa: CSAGTGFQPQHF

j_call: TRBJ1-4
v_call: TRBV20-1
d_call: -
clone_size: many
cdr3_nt: TGCAGTGCTAGAGGGGCCCCCTGGGATGAAAAACTGTTTTTT
cdr3_aa: CSARGAPWDEKLFF

j_call: TRBJ2-2
v_call: TRBV10-3
d_call: TRBD1
clone_size: many
cdr3_nt: TGTGCCATCAGGGGGGGACAGGGGCACACCGGGGAGCTGTTTTTT
cdr3_aa: CAIRGGQGHTGELFF

j_call: TRBJ1-1
v_call: TRBV11-3
d_call: -
clone_size: many
cdr3_nt: TGTGCCAGCAGCTTCACGAACACTGAAGCTTTCTTT
cdr3_aa: CASSFTNTEAFF

j_call: TRBJ2-3
v_call: TRBV18
d_call: -
clone_size: few
cdr3_nt: TGTGCCAGCTCACCACCGGGTCGGAAGGAGATAGATACGCAGTATTTT
cdr3_aa: CASSPPGRKEIDTQYF

j_call: TRBJ2-5
v_call: TRBV7-2
d_call: TRBD2
clone_size: many
cdr3_nt: TGTGCCAGCAGCTTCCAACCTAGCGGGGGGGAGACCCAGTACTTC
cdr3_aa: CASSFQPSGGETQYF

j_call: TRBJ2-1
v_call: TRBV29-1
d_call: TRBD1
clone_size: many
cdr3_nt: TGCAGCGTCGAGGGGCAGGGGGCTGTTGAGCAGTTCTTC
cdr3_aa: CSVEGQGAVEQFF

j_call: TRBJ1-6
v_call: TRBV10-3
d_call: -
clone_size: many
cdr3_nt: TGTGCCACCCGGACGGGAAATTCACCCCTCCACTTT
cdr3_aa: CATRTGNSPLHF

j_call: TRBJ2-2
v_call: TRBV5-1
d_call: -
clone_size: many
cdr3_nt: TGCGCCAGCAGCTTGGTATTCGCCCGGGAGCTGTTTTTT
cdr3_aa: CASSLVFARELFF

j_call: TRBJ2-6
v_call: TRBV7-9
d_call: -
clone_size: many
cdr3_nt: TGTGCCAGCAGCCTCTCTAAGGGGTCTGGGGCCAACGTCCTGACTTTC
cdr3_aa: CASSLSKGSGANVLTF

j_call: TRBJ1-1
v_call: TRBV5-1
d_call: -
clone_size: many
cdr3_nt: TGCGCCAGCAGCTTTCTGGACACTGAAGCTTTCTTT
cdr3_aa: CASSFLDTEAFF

j_call: TRBJ2-1
v_call: TRBV18
d_call: TRBD1
clone_size: many
cdr3_nt: TGTGCCAGCTCACGACGAGCGACAGGGGGCTCTGATGAGCAGTTCTTC
cdr3_aa: CASSRRATGGSDEQFF

j_call: TRBJ2-7
v_call: TRBV10-3
d_call: -
clone_size: many
cdr3_nt: TGTGCCATCAGTGAAAACACGGCCTACGAGCAGTACTTC
cdr3_aa: CAISENTAYEQYF

j_call: TRBJ1-2
v_call: TRBV6-5
d_call: -
clone_size: -
cdr3_nt: TGTGCCAGCAGTCTACAGGGAGGCGCCGGCTACACCTTC
cdr3_aa: CASSLQGGAGYTF

j_call: TRBJ2-1
v_call: TRBV5-1
d_call: TRBD1
clone_size: many
cdr3_nt: TGCGCCAGCAGCACCCAGACAGGGGGGCATTCCTACAATGAGCAGTTCTTC
cdr3_aa: CASSTQTGGHSYNEQFF

j_call: TRBJ1-2
v_call: TRBV7-9
d_call: -
clone_size: -
cdr3_nt: TGTGCCAGCAGCTGGGGACCCGCCCACTATGGCTACACCTTC
cdr3_aa: CASSWGPAHYGYTF

j_call: TRBJ1-3
v_call: TRBV20-1
d_call: TRBD1
clone_size: many
cdr3_nt: TGCAGTGCTAGAGCCCCCCCGGGACAGATATCTGGAAACACCATATATTTT
cdr3_aa: CSARAPPGQISGNTIYF

j_call: TRBJ2-3
v_call: TRBV5-1
d_call: -
clone_size: many
cdr3_nt: TGCGCCAGCAGCCCGGGGCGGGCGACTAGCACAGATACGCAGTATTTT
cdr3_aa: CASSPGRATSTDTQYF

j_call: TRBJ1-1
v_call: TRBV3-1
d_call: -
clone_size: many
cdr3_nt: TGTGCCAGCAGCCCCCTGATGGGGAGTGAAGCTTTCTTT
cdr3_aa: CASSPLMGSEAFF

j_call: TRBJ1-1
v_call: TRBV15
d_call: -
clone_size: many
cdr3_nt: TGTGCCACCAGCAGAGAAGGGAACCTTCCTGAAGCTTTCTTT
cdr3_aa: CATSREGNLPEAFF

j_call: TRBJ2-1
v_call: TRBV20-1
d_call: -
clone_size: many
cdr3_nt: TGCAGTGTCACGCACCCCCGGGGCCCCTCGAACAATGAGCAGTTCTTC
cdr3_aa: CSVTHPRGPSNNEQFF

j_call: TRBJ2-3
v_call: TRBV29-1
d_call: TRBD1
clone_size: many
cdr3_nt: TGCAGCGTGGTCAGACAGGGGGCGTCCACAGATACGCAGTATTTT
cdr3_aa: CSVVRQGASTDTQYF

j_call: TRBJ1-6
v_call: TRBV5-1
d_call: -
clone_size: many
cdr3_nt: TGCGCCAGCAGCTTGCGGTCTCCGAATTCACCCCTCCACTTT
cdr3_aa: CASSLRSPNSPLHF

j_call: TRBJ2-3
v_call: TRBV11-2
d_call: -
clone_size: many
cdr3_nt: TGTGCCAGCAGCTTAAATACGCAGTATTTT
cdr3_aa: CASSLNTQYF

j_call: TRBJ1-1
v_call: TRBV5-1
d_call: -
clone_size: many
cdr3_nt: TGCGCCAGCAGCACCACTTTGGGGGGGCGGATGAACACTGAAGCTTTCTTT
cdr3_aa: CASSTTLGGRMNTEAFF

j_call: TRBJ1-1
v_call: TRBV6-6
d_call: -
clone_size: many
cdr3_nt: TGTGCCAGCAGTTACTCGGGGGGCACTGAAGCTTTCTTT
cdr3_aa: CASSYSGGTEAFF

j_call: TRBJ2-1
v_call: TRBV15
d_call: -
clone_size: many
cdr3_nt: TGTGCCACCAGCAGAACCCGGAACATCGCAAAGCAGTTCTTC
cdr3_aa: CATSRTRNIAKQFF

j_call: TRBJ1-4
v_call: TRBV4-1
d_call: TRBD1
clone_size: many
cdr3_nt: TGCGCCAGCAGCCAAGCGTGGGGACAGCTTGAAAAACTGTTTTTT
cdr3_aa: CASSQAWGQLEKLFF

j_call: TRBJ2-7
v_call: TRBV29-1
d_call: -
clone_size: few
cdr3_nt: TGCAGCGTTGATGTTCAGCGGTGGCAAGACAGTCGCCATTTCGCCTACGAGCAGTACTTC
cdr3_aa: CSVDVQRWQDSRHFAYEQYF

j_call: TRBJ2-7
v_call: TRBV5-1
d_call: -
clone_size: many
cdr3_nt: TGCGCCAGCAGCTCCGACAGCGTCTACGAGCAGTACTTC
cdr3_aa: CASSSDSVYEQYF

j_call: TRBJ1-5
v_call: TRBV20-1
d_call: -
clone_size: many
cdr3_nt: TGCAGTGCTAGCTCTGTTAGCAATCAGCCCCAGCATTTT
cdr3_aa: CSASSVSNQPQHF

j_call: TRBJ2-3
v_call: TRBV10-3
d_call: -
clone_size: many
cdr3_nt: TGTGCCATCAGTGATAAGGAGGATACGCAGTATTTT
cdr3_aa: CAISDKEDTQYF

j_call: TRBJ1-5
v_call: TRBV3-1
d_call: -
clone_size: many
cdr3_nt: TGTGCCAGCAGCATCGGGGGGTTCAATCAGCCCCAGCATTTT
cdr3_aa: CASSIGGFNQPQHF

j_call: TRBJ2-3
v_call: TRBV6-2/TRBV6-3
d_call: -
clone_size: many
cdr3_nt: TGTGCCAGCAGTCCCGGGCGGTGGACAGATACGCAGTATTTT
cdr3_aa: CASSPGRWTDTQYF

j_call: TRBJ2-1
v_call: TRBV24-1
d_call: -
clone_size: many
cdr3_nt: TGTGCCACCGGTGGAGATTTGAACAATGAGCAGTTCTTC
cdr3_aa: CATGGDLNNEQFF

j_call: TRBJ1-1
v_call: TRBV3-1
d_call: -
clone_size: many
cdr3_nt: TGTGCCAGCAGCCAACAGGGCGGCACTGAAGCTTTCTTT
cdr3_aa: CASSQQGGTEAFF

j_call: TRBJ2-1
v_call: TRBV20-1
d_call: TRBD1
clone_size: many
cdr3_nt: TGCAGTGCTACGGGACAGGGGGCTTTAAATGAGCAGTTCTTC
cdr3_aa: CSATGQGALNEQFF

j_call: TRBJ2-6
v_call: TRBV10-3
d_call: -
clone_size: many
cdr3_nt: TGTGCCATCAGCCCGGACACCGCCCGGGGGGCCAACGTCCTGACTTTC
cdr3_aa: CAISPDTARGANVLTF

j_call: TRBJ1-5
v_call: TRBV15
d_call: TRBD1
clone_size: many
cdr3_nt: TGTGCCACCAGCAGAGACTTCTGGACAGGGTCGGATCAGCCCCAGCATTTT
cdr3_aa: CATSRDFWTGSDQPQHF